Each of the 23 T cell receptor beta chains below was sequenced from the same sample in a study of blood T cell repertoires in COVID-19. Generated by immunoSEQ multiplex PCR, the TCRdb table keeps only in-frame clones and is missing some. Of around 200,000 clones listed, less than 90% are singletons. Sequencing was done on a sample of peripheral blood. The receptors originated from a woman of 80 years or more with active or convalescent COVID-19.

This chain joins TRBV27 and TRBJ2-5, with a possible D match to TRBD2 (5 bases). Germline values: CDR1 MNHEY, CDR2 SMNVEV (reference sequence). Trimming pared 4 bases from V and 1 base from J, leaving 10 bases between. The CDR3 totals 14 residues. DNA for the CDR3: TGTGCCAGCAGTTCCTACAGCGGCCAAGAGACCCAGTACTTC. Translating gives CASSSYSGQETQYF.

The chain links TRBV7-2 to TRBJ2-1; 9 bases agree with TRBD2. Germline CDR1 reads SGHTA; CDR2 reads FQGNSA. There are 16 residues in the CDR3. V shed 5 bases, J shed 4 bases, and the junction held 9 bases outside the gene matches. CDR3 residues: CASSRLSGRPYNEQFF. The CDR3 region has the DNA TGTGCCAGCAGCCGGCTTAGCGGGAGACCTTACAATGAGCAGTTCTTC.

This clone was recorded once. The genes are TRBV3-1 (or the pseudogene TRBV3-2) and TRBJ2-1; 9 bases line up with TRBD2. J was trimmed by 2 bases and V by 4 bases; bases with no gene match: 6. Germline V gene data show CDR1 as LGHDT and CDR2 as YNNKEL (reference sequence). The CDR3 totals 16 residues. The CDR3 loop is CASSRRASGTYNEQFF. DNA for the CDR3: TGTGCCAGCAGCCGGCGGGCTAGCGGGACCTACAATGAGCAGTTCTTC.

The J gene is TRBJ1-1, the V gene TRBV28; the match to TRBD1 covers 8 bases. Trimming removed 7 bases from V and 2 bases from J; junction bases left unmatched: 6. Germline V gene sequence: CDR1 MDHEN, CDR2 SYDVKM. The CDR3 is 14 amino acids. The CDR3 DNA sequence: TGTGCCAGCACCAGGACAGGGTTCAACACTGAAGCTTTCTTT. It encodes CASTRTGFNTEAFF.

The rearrangement joins TRBV5-1 to TRBJ1-3, with D perhaps matching TRBD1 (5 bases). CDR3 size: 15 residues. Trimming removed 4 bases from V and 2 bases from J, with 13 bases in between. The germline CDR1 and CDR2 sequences are SGHRS and YFSETQ. CDR3 residues: CASSPNQGPGNTIYF. In nucleotides, the CDR3 is TGCGCCAGCAGCCCAAACCAGGGTCCTGGAAACACCATATATTTT.

The V call is TRBV5-4, the J call TRBJ1-2; the match to TRBD1 covers 7 bases. The CDR3 spans 14 residues. V gave up 4 bases and J gave up 1 base; unmatched junction bases: 4. The germline V gene encodes CDR1 SGHNT and CDR2 YYREEE (reference sequence). The CDR3 protein is CASSRDSNNYGYTF. For the CDR3, the DNA is TGTGCCAGCAGCAGGGACAGTAATAACTATGGCTACACCTTC.

This chain links TRBV28 with TRBJ2-7; D gene unclear. The CDR3 length is 11 residues. Germline-derived CDR1 and CDR2 are MDHEN and SYDVKM. Trimming cost V 6 bases and J 7 bases, with 10 bases left between them. DNA for the CDR3: TGTGCCAGCAGCCAGTCTTGGGAGCAGTACTTC. This encodes CASSQSWEQYF.

V gene TRBV11-2 combines with J gene TRBJ2-2, with 10 bases aligning to TRBD2. With V trimmed by 5 bases and J by 2 bases, 2 bases remained unmatched. This CDR3 is built from 15 residues. The V gene's germline CDR1 is SGHAT and CDR2 FQNNGV. CDR3 sequence reads: CASSRTSGNTGELFF. The CDR3 nucleotides are TGTGCCAGCAGCCGGACTAGCGGCAACACCGGGGAGCTGTTTTTT.

This sequence joins TRBV11-3 and TRBJ2-3; possibly TRBD2 for D (5 bases). The CDR3 is 14 amino acids. Between the trimmed V and J ends, which lost 3 bases and 4 bases, there was a span of 11 bases. Germline CDR1 and CDR2: SGHNT and YENEEA. CDR3 DNA sequence: TGTGCCAGCAGCTTCTCTCGGGGAGCAGATACGCAGTATTTT. Its translation is CASSFSRGADTQYF.

The chain combines TRBV7-2 with TRBJ1-6, with D perhaps matching TRBD1 (6 bases). The V gene's germline CDR1 is SGHTA and CDR2 FQGNSA. Trimming took 10 bases from V and 3 from J, leaving 16 bases between them. This CDR3 has 15 amino acids. Here the CDR3 DNA reads TGTGCCACAAGGGGGGGAAACTACTATAATTCACCCCTCCACTTT. As protein: CATRGGNYYNSPLHF.

The CDR3 sequence: CSVSNLEAFF. Here the CDR3 DNA reads TGCAGCGTCTCTAACCTTGAAGCTTTCTTT. The V and J genes are TRBV29-1 and TRBJ1-1; no definite D call. The CDR3 extends over 10 amino acids. V was shortened by 6 bases and J by 7 bases, with 9 bases between the two germline ends. CDR1 SQVTM and CDR2 ANQGSEA come from the germline V gene.

This rearrangement joins TRBV4-2 to TRBJ2-3; 12 nucleotides align to TRBD2. Losses at the gene ends were 0 bases for V and 2 bases for J; bases not matched to a gene: 9. This CDR3 region has 19 residues. CDR1 and CDR2 from the germline V gene are LGHNA and YNFKEQ. Written as DNA, the CDR3 is TGTGCCAGCAGCCAAGAGATCACAGGACTAGCGGGGAACACAGATACGCAGTATTTT. Translation gives CASSQEITGLAGNTDTQYF.

This clone was detected ten times or more. The V call is TRBV28, the J call TRBJ2-7; TRBD1 matches 11 bases. This CDR3 has 14 residues. Unmatched junction bases numbered 4, after V lost 3 bases and J lost 6 bases. Germline CDR1 reads MDHEN; CDR2 reads SYDVKM. For the CDR3, the DNA is TGTGCCAGCAGTTTTGGACAGGGGGCGGGCGAGCAGTACTTC. Translating it yields CASSFGQGAGEQYF.

The rearrangement joins TRBV30 to TRBJ1-2, with D unresolved. Germline V gene lookup returns CDR1 GTSNPN and CDR2 SVGIG (reference sequence). Between the trimmed V and J ends, which lost 2 bases and 2 bases, there was a span of 12 bases. The CDR3 sequence is 14 residues long. This chain's CDR3 is CAWSQGRSNYGYTF. The CDR3 DNA follows: TGTGCCTGGAGTCAAGGGAGGTCGAACTATGGCTACACCTTC.

J is TRBJ2-7 and V is TRBV3-1 (or the pseudogene TRBV3-2), with 8 bases aligning to TRBD2. With V trimmed by 6 bases and J by 6 bases, 10 bases remained unmatched. The germline V gene encodes CDR1 LGHDT and CDR2 YNNKEL (reference sequence). CDR3 size: 14 residues. This CDR3 reads CASRPSAGGTEQYF. CDR3 coding DNA: TGTGCCAGCAGACCATCCGCGGGGGGTACCGAGCAGTACTTC.

This chain links TRBV5-4 with TRBJ2-4; D is perhaps TRBD2 (5 bases). Trimming shortened V by 0 bases and J by 1 base, and 8 bases separated the two germline ends. This CDR3 has 15 residues. Germline V lookup: CDR1 SGHNT, CDR2 YYREEE (reference sequence). The CDR3 spells CASSLETKAKNIQYF. CDR3 DNA: TGTGCCAGCAGCTTGGAGACTAAGGCCAAAAACATTCAGTACTTC.

This rearrangement joins TRBV5-1 to TRBJ1-2; 9 positions match TRBD1. Germline loops: CDR1 SGHRS, CDR2 YFSETQ. The CDR3 has 12 residues. Trimming took 4 bases from V and 7 from J; bases not matched to a gene: 2. In DNA, the CDR3 is TGCGCCAGCAGCCGGGACAGGGTTGGCTACACCTTC. This translates into CASSRDRVGYTF.

J is TRBJ2-7 and V is TRBV5-6; possible D gene TRBD2, 5 bases. Germline-derived CDR1 and CDR2 are SGHDT and YYEEEE. The CDR3 extends over 14 amino acids. The V gene lost 0 bases and the J gene lost 6 bases, with 13 bases spanning the gap. CDR3 amino acids: CASSLAMGVREQYF. The CDR3 nucleotides read TGTGCCAGCAGCTTGGCCATGGGAGTTCGCGAGCAGTACTTC.

The chain joins TRBV27 to TRBJ2-5; 11 bases map to TRBD2. From germline, CDR1 is MNHEY and CDR2 SMNVEV (reference sequence). The CDR3 loop spans 16 amino acids. Trimming at V came to 2 bases and at J to 5 bases, leaving 7 bases not matched to a gene. CDR3 nucleotides: TGTGCCAGCAGTTTACGTCGGGGACTAGCGGTGGAGACCCAGTACTTC. Translation: CASSLRRGLAVETQYF.

The chain carries TRBV3-1 (or the pseudogene TRBV3-2) and TRBJ2-1, with 12 positions matching TRBD2. V trimming: 4 bases; J trimming: 8 bases; junction bases outside the gene matches: 12. CDR3 length: 17 residues. Germline V CDR1 and CDR2: LGHDT, YNNKEL (reference sequence). CDR3 residues: CASSLRILAGGLDEQFF. The CDR3 region has the DNA TGTGCCAGCAGCCTCCGAATTCTAGCGGGGGGGCTAGATGAGCAGTTCTTC.

CDR3 amino acids: CASTPGLLTDTQYF. DNA of the CDR3: TGTGCCAGTACCCCGGGACTCCTCACAGATACGCAGTATTTT. The V gene is TRBV19, the J gene TRBJ2-3; perhaps TRBD2 as D (6 bases). Deletions cut 7 bases from V and 2 bases from J, with 13 bases between. The CDR3 runs 14 residues. CDR1 LNHDA and CDR2 SQIVND come from the germline V gene (reference sequence).

This sequence joins TRBV5-1 and TRBJ2-7; tentative D call: TRBD2 (6 bases). V was clipped by 4 bases and J by 3 bases, with 20 bases between them. Germline V gene sequence: CDR1 SGHRS, CDR2 YFSETQ. The CDR3 consists of 16 residues. In DNA, the CDR3 is TGCGCCAGCAGCCGCGTGGTCGAGTCGGGGGACTACGAGCAGTACTTC. Protein product: CASSRVVESGDYEQYF.

The CDR3 DNA sequence: TGTGCCAGCAGCCAAGACAGTCCGGAAGCTTTCTTT. Translating gives CASSQDSPEAFF. V gene TRBV7-9 combines with J gene TRBJ1-1, with D tentatively TRBD1 (5 bases). Germline V CDR1 and CDR2: SEHNR, FQNEAQ (reference sequence). V lost 5 bases, J lost 8 bases, and 12 bases lay in between. CDR3 length: 12 residues. The complete variable domain, with remaining parts taken from reference TRBV7-9 and TRBJ1-1, reads DTGVSQNPRHKITKRGQNVTFRCDPISEHNRLYWYRQTLGQGPEFLTYFQNEAQLEKSRLLSDRFSAERPKGSFSTLEIQRTEQGDSAMYLCASSQDSPEAFFGQGTRLTVV.